This TCR beta chain is from a study of CD8 T cells in Susac syndrome. There are 17 residues in the CDR3. Looked up from germline, CDR1 is KGHSH and CDR2 is LQKENI. The V and J ends lost 0 bases and 0 bases respectively, with 11 bases between them. It was with random hexamers that 0.5 to 1 ug RNA was reverse transcribed. TCRdb processed the immunoSEQ multiplex PCR reads anew with MiXCR; each CDR3 protein has one entry. The sample lists fewer than 350,000 distinct CDR3 sequences, roughly 94% occurring once. Sequenced material: CD4+ T cells from PBMCs. The gene calls are TRBV18 and TRBJ1-4, with no clear D. The origin of this receptor is a human donor with multiple sclerosis. In nucleotides, the CDR3 is TGTGCCAGCTCACCACCGACAAGTCCTGCAACTAATGAAAAACTGTTTTTT. As protein: CASSPPTSPATNEKLFF. Full variable domain (remainder filled in from reference TRBV18 and TRBJ1-4): NAGVMQNPRHLVRRRGQEARLRCSPMKGHSHVYWYRQLPEEGLKFMVYLQKENIIDESGMPKERFSAEFPKEGPSILRIQQVVRGDSAAYFCASSPPTSPATNEKLFFGSGTQLSVL.